The entry that follows covers one TCR beta chain sequence. Which antigen it targets is not known. No much larger clone exists at a distance of one base, and base qualities are not known. The sample comes from a study of OX40 agonist ivuxolimab in advanced cancers. Notes on the research overall: Ivuxolimab was a fully human IgG2 agonistic monoclonal antibody targeting the costimulatory receptor OX40 (CD134). The paper describes the monotherapy dose-escalation part (N = 52 patients) of the phase I trial of ivuxolimab. Prior anti-PD-1, anti-PD-L1 or anti-CTLA-4 therapy was permitted, and roughly two fifths of dose-escalation patients had received checkpoint inhibitors. Intravenous ivuxolimab was administered to patients every 2 weeks at six dose levels: 0.01, 0.1, 0.3, 1.5, 3 and 10 mg/kg. Peripheral TCRbeta sequencing was intended to test whether TCR sequence diversity was altered and clonal T-cell expansion was caused by ivuxolimab. Among the 50 to 55 dose-escalation patients, about 19 had hepatocellular carcinoma, around 15 melanoma, 9 renal cell carcinoma and 9 head and neck cancer. The dose-escalation cohort was about 86% male with a mean age of about 60 years, ranging from roughly 23 to 90. Partial responses occurred in three dose-escalation patients, of whom one had hepatocellular carcinoma and two had cutaneous melanoma. Study-level results and caveats: After ivuxolimab, CD8+ T cells had more expanded clones than CD4+ T cells on average. The antigen specificity of the clonally expanded peripheral T cells was not determined. Low levels of normalized T-cell clonal expansion were also seen in some patients who did not respond. In partial responders in the 0.1-3.0 mg/kg groups, normalized peripheral clonal expansion was found to be among the lowest, especially among CD8+ T cells. At doses of 0.1 to 3.0 mg/kg, clonal expansion of both CD4+ and CD8+ T cells in blood was seen between baseline and week 6.

The trial excluded patients who had a history of autoimmune disease or who were on systemic immunosuppression. Peripheral blood for TCR sequencing was collected from all dose cohorts at baseline, on cycle 4 day 1, and on cycle 7 day 1. Samples were obtained from an open-label, multicenter, first-in-human phase I dose-escalation trial of ivuxolimab. Adults with locally advanced or metastatic melanoma, renal cell carcinoma, hepatocellular carcinoma or head and neck squamous cell carcinoma were enrolled in the trial. Before TCR sequencing, CD4+ T cells and CD8+ T cells from peripheral blood were sorted into separate populations. Genomic DNA was extracted from sorted cells for sequencing of the TCRbeta CDR3 region. TCRbeta CDR3 regions were sequenced using the immunoSEQ Assay. In TCRdb, the immuneACCESS table is reduced to in-frame sequences with V and J assigned. These tables do not hold every clone; where another copy was compared, an unresolved V gene accounts for under half, and the others remain unexplained. This sample is represented by around 60,000 clones; more than 75% of them were singletons. The ten largest account for 3% of the sample.

The V end loses 2 bases and the J end loses 0 bases, and a stretch of 15 bases separates them. Looking up the germline V gene yields CDR1 SGHRS and CDR2 YFSETQ. The CDR3, from cysteine to phenylalanine, totals 16 residues. The sequence is cut down to CDR3 DNA, 48 bases in frame from base 1. The chain is made from TRBV5-1 and TRBJ2-7; the D gene is not confidently resolved. This specimen consisted of CD4+ or CD8+ T cells sorted from blood, obtained in a trial of the OX40 agonist ivuxolimab. This TCR came from an adult with an advanced solid tumor such as melanoma, head and neck, liver or kidney cancer. The DNA is TGCGCCAGCAGCTTTGTGTCTAGTCGGGCCTCCTACGAGCAGTACTTC. This codes for CASSFVSSRASYEQYF. This CDR3, with the reference TRBV5-1 and TRBJ2-7 proteins standing in past its ends, gives the full variable domain KAGVTQTPRYLIKTRGQQVTLSCSPISGHRSVSWYQQTPGQGLQFLFEYFSETQRNKGNFPGRFSGRQFSNSRSEMNVSTLELGDSALYLCASSFVSSRASYEQYFGPGTRLTVT.